These 25 T cell receptor beta chains were sequenced from one sample in a study of OX40 agonist ivuxolimab in advanced cancers. Method: immunoSEQ multiplex PCR; TCRdb's copy keeps in-frame clones and lacks some. The table has around 43,000 clones, 75% to 90% seen once. This material consisted of CD4+ or CD8+ T cells sorted from blood, taken in a trial of the OX40 agonist ivuxolimab. The receptors shown here come from an adult with an advanced solid tumor such as melanoma, head and neck, liver or kidney cancer.

The J gene is TRBJ2-1, the V gene TRBV9; TRBD2 aligns across 7 bases. Trimming cost V 3 bases and J 3 bases; bases outside gene matches: 9. The CDR3 extends over 16 amino acids. Per germline, CDR1 SGDLS and CDR2 YYNGEE. The chain's CDR3 is CASSASWPSGYNEQFF. The CDR3 DNA follows: TGTGCCAGCAGCGCATCCTGGCCTAGCGGCTACAATGAGCAGTTCTTC.

The chain recombines TRBV6-5 with TRBJ2-3; a weak D match, TRBD2 (6 bases). The CDR3 extends over 15 amino acids. Between the trimmed V and J ends, which lost 6 bases and 6 bases, there was a span of 19 bases. Germline CDR1 is MNHEY and CDR2 is SVGAGI. The DNA of the CDR3 is TGTGCCAGCAGCCGAAGCCCGGACGGAGGGGATACGCAGTATTTT. Its protein is CASSRSPDGGDTQYF.

This clone was found once. This chain joins TRBV7-8 and TRBJ2-3, with D possibly TRBD1 on 6 matching bases. V lost 5 bases, J lost 5 bases, and 14 bases lay in between. Germline V gene sequence: CDR1 SGHVS, CDR2 FQNEAQ. This CDR3 contains 14 residues. In DNA, the CDR3 is TGTGCCAGCAGCCCGAACAGGGTCGGAGATACGCAGTATTTT. Encoded protein: CASSPNRVGDTQYF.

This chain joins TRBV18 and TRBJ2-7; TRBD2 matches at 12 bases. The germline CDR1 and CDR2 sequences are KGHSH and LQKENI. The CDR3 totals 17 residues. V lost 4 bases, J lost 3 bases, and 10 bases stayed unmatched. CDR3 amino acids: CASSQRLAGETNYEQYF. CDR3 nucleotide sequence: TGTGCCAGCTCACAAAGACTAGCGGGGGAAACTAACTACGAGCAGTACTTC.

The chain joins TRBV25-1 to TRBJ2-3; a weak D match, TRBD2 (6 bases). CDR3 length: 17 amino acids. Germline V gives CDR1 MGHDK, CDR2 SYGVNS. The V and J ends lost 2 bases and 4 bases respectively, with 19 bases between them. In DNA, the CDR3 is TGTGCCAGCAGTGAAAGGCGGGCGGGGCGGATGTCAGATACGCAGTATTTT. It is translated as CASSERRAGRMSDTQYF. The full variable domain, in which reference TRBV25-1 and TRBJ2-3 provide the parts outside the CDR3, is EADIYQTPRYLVIGTGKKITLECSQTMGHDKMYWYQQDPGMELHLIHYSYGVNSTEKGDLSSESTVSRIRTEHFPLTLESARPSHTSQYLCASSERRAGRMSDTQYFGPGTRLTVL.

This clone rates as medium-sized. The V and J genes are TRBV7-9 and TRBJ1-2; D uncertain. CDR3 size: 12 residues. The V and J ends lost 5 bases and 8 bases respectively, with 12 bases between them. The germline V gene encodes CDR1 SEHNR and CDR2 FQNEAQ (reference sequence). The CDR3 protein is CASSPPEGGYTF. The DNA for the CDR3 is TGTGCCAGCAGCCCCCCCGAGGGAGGCTACACCTTC.

The chain has TRBV10-3 and TRBJ2-7, with 9 bases aligning to TRBD1. Germline loops: CDR1 ENHRY, CDR2 SYGVKD. V lost 5 bases, J lost 5 bases, and 10 bases stayed unmatched. The CDR3 covers 15 residues. CDR3: CAISSPGQGGDEQYF. The CDR3 nucleotides read TGTGCCATCAGTAGCCCGGGACAGGGAGGGGACGAGCAGTACTTC.

This chain joins TRBV13 and TRBJ1-1; 7 nucleotides align to TRBD1. CDR3 length: 12 amino acids. CDR1 and CDR2 (germline): PRHDT, FYEKMQ (reference sequence). V gave up 2 bases and J gave up 11 bases; unmatched junction bases: 5. CDR3 in DNA: TGTGCCAGCAGCTTACAGGGGGAGAAGGCTTTCTTT. Translation: CASSLQGEKAFF.

This rearrangement joins TRBV5-1 to TRBJ2-3; D may be TRBD1 (6 bases). This CDR3 is built from 15 residues. Trimming pared 2 bases from V and 4 bases from J, leaving 14 bases between. CDR1 and CDR2 (germline): SGHRS, YFSETQ. This chain's CDR3 is CASSFRQVSPDTQYF. The DNA for the CDR3 is TGCGCCAGCAGCTTCCGACAGGTCTCACCAGATACGCAGTATTTT.

The chain joins TRBV13 to TRBJ2-4; TRBD2 agrees at 7 bases. This CDR3 has 13 amino acids. V was pared by 4 bases and J by 9 bases, with 6 bases of the junction left unmatched. CDR1 and CDR2 from the germline V gene are PRHDT and FYEKMQ (reference sequence). The CDR3 loop reads CASSSPGEGIQYF. The CDR3 DNA sequence: TGTGCCAGCAGCTCCCCCGGGGAGGGCATTCAGTACTTC.

The chain carries TRBV7-9 and TRBJ1-2; 9 bases map to TRBD1. After removal of 1 base from V and 4 bases from J, the junction contained 10 bases not matched to a gene. Germline CDR1 reads SEHNR; CDR2 reads FQNEAQ (reference sequence). The CDR3 extends over 17 amino acids. CDR3 protein: CASSLVGTGTFSYGYTF. CDR3 DNA: TGTGCCAGCAGCTTAGTCGGGACAGGGACGTTTAGCTATGGCTACACCTTC. The full variable domain, with the rest looked up from reference TRBV7-9 and TRBJ1-2, is DTGVSQNPRHKITKRGQNVTFRCDPISEHNRLYWYRQTLGQGPEFLTYFQNEAQLEKSRLLSDRFSAERPKGSFSTLEIQRTEQGDSAMYLCASSLVGTGTFSYGYTFGSGTRLTVV.

The CDR3 sequence is CASSVGGTIETQYF. The CDR3 DNA is TGTGCCAGCAGCGTAGGAGGGACAATCGAGACCCAGTACTTC. The chain employs TRBV9 and TRBJ2-5; D possibly corresponds to TRBD1 (6 bases). The ends were cut back, 0 bases at V and 5 bases at J, with 11 bases in the middle. Germline CDR1 is SGDLS and CDR2 is YYNGEE. The CDR3 has 14 amino acids.

The chain links TRBV11-2 to TRBJ2-3, with TRBD2 as a possible D gene (6 bases). Germline CDR1 SGHAT, CDR2 FQNNGV. CDR3 size: 14 residues. Trimming cost V 5 bases and J 3 bases, with 12 bases left between them. As DNA, the CDR3 is TGTGCCAGCAGCCGGACGGGGAGGACAGATACGCAGTATTTT. Translation gives CASSRTGRTDTQYF.

The V and J genes are TRBV28 and TRBJ2-1; perhaps TRBD1 as D (6 bases). The V end was cut by 6 bases, the J end by 10 bases, with 19 bases between. This CDR3 region has 14 residues. Germline loops: CDR1 MDHEN, CDR2 SYDVKM. CDR3 DNA: TGTGCCAGCAGCCGGGACACCGACTTTGGGGAGCAGTTCTTC. Amino acid sequence: CASSRDTDFGEQFF.

The CDR3 spells CASSPIASATNEQFF. The CDR3 region has the DNA TGTGCCAGCAGCCCCATAGCTAGCGCGACCAATGAGCAGTTCTTC. This sequence joins TRBV7-6 and TRBJ2-1, with D perhaps TRBD2 (6 bases). Between the trimmed V and J ends, which lost 5 bases and 6 bases, there was a span of 17 bases. CDR3 length equals 15 residues. Germline V CDR1 and CDR2: SGHVS, FNYEAQ.

The V gene is TRBV6-6, the J gene TRBJ1-6; a weak D match, TRBD1 (6 bases). This CDR3 has 15 residues. The germline gives CDR1 MNHNY, CDR2 SVGAGI (reference sequence). With 6 bases removed from V and 6 bases from J, the gap between germline ends came to 15 bases. Here the CDR3 reads CASSPGQGSNSPLHF. The CDR3 bases are TGTGCCAGCAGCCCTGGGCAGGGGTCTAATTCACCCCTCCACTTT.

This chain joins TRBV11-2 and TRBJ2-3; 9 nucleotides match TRBD2. Trimming at V came to 4 bases and at J to 6 bases, leaving 14 bases not matched to a gene. CDR1 SGHAT and CDR2 FQNNGV come from the germline V gene. The CDR3 consists of 17 residues. CDR3 in amino acids: CASSSVISGGVSDTQYF. The CDR3 DNA is TGTGCCAGCAGCTCGGTCATTAGCGGGGGCGTGTCGGATACGCAGTATTTT.

The V and J genes are TRBV7-2 and TRBJ2-7, with no clear D. The germline V gene encodes CDR1 SGHTA and CDR2 FQGNSA. V was clipped by 0 bases and J by 7 bases, with 10 bases between them. The CDR3 consists of 13 residues. The CDR3 here is CASSLAFPREQYF. As DNA, the CDR3 is TGTGCCAGCAGCTTAGCGTTTCCTCGGGAGCAGTACTTC.

The CDR3 nucleotides read TGTGCCAGCATGGGGGGCATCTATGGCTACACCTTC. Amino acids: CASMGGIYGYTF. This chain uses TRBV2 with TRBJ1-2; a weak D match, TRBD1 (6 bases). The CDR3 is 12 residues long. Trimming stripped 7 bases from V and 4 bases from J, with 10 bases between. The germline gives CDR1 SNHLY, CDR2 FYNNEI.

This chain links TRBV7-2 with TRBJ1-1; D unclear. This CDR3 comprises 15 residues. V was cut by 1 base and J by 4 bases, with 13 bases left in between. Germline CDR1 SGHTA, CDR2 FQGNSA. CDR3 bases: TGTGCCAGCAGCTTAGACATGGGTAGTAGCACTGAAGCTTTCTTT. Residues: CASSLDMGSSTEAFF. The full variable domain, its missing parts supplied by reference TRBV7-2 and TRBJ1-1, is GAGVSQSPSNKVTEKGKDVELRCDPISGHTALYWYRQSLGQGLEFLIYFQGNSAPDKSGLPSDRFSAERTGGSVSTLTIQRTQQEDSAVYLCASSLDMGSSTEAFFGQGTRLTVV.

The chain has TRBV27 and TRBJ1-4; D remains unclear. The CDR3 has 14 residues. V was cut by 4 bases and J by 2 bases, with 8 bases left in between. Germline V lookup: CDR1 MNHEY, CDR2 SMNVEV (reference sequence). The CDR3 coding sequence is TGTGCCAGCAGTTCCGGAGGGACTAATGAAAAACTGTTTTTT. Protein sequence: CASSSGGTNEKLFF.

The gene calls are TRBV7-9 and TRBJ2-5; D is perhaps TRBD1 (6 bases). V was clipped by 4 bases and J by 3 bases, with 24 bases between them. CDR3 length: 18 residues. From germline, CDR1 is SEHNR and CDR2 FQNEAQ (reference sequence). Here the CDR3 reads CASSSTLGAGTDKETQYF. CDR3 bases: TGTGCCAGCAGCTCCACCTTGGGGGCCGGGACGGACAAAGAGACCCAGTACTTC.

The gene calls are TRBV2 and TRBJ2-7; TRBD1 matches 8 bases. This CDR3 region has 15 residues. The germline V gene encodes CDR1 SNHLY and CDR2 FYNNEI. Germline trimming cut 0 bases from V and 3 bases from J; bases unmatched to any gene: 4. The CDR3 nucleotides are TGTGCCAGCAGTGAAGCCAGGGGGCAGAACTACGAGCAGTACTTC. Translation gives CASSEARGQNYEQYF.

The chain has TRBV27 and TRBJ2-3; 10 bases are a match to TRBD1. There are 14 residues in the CDR3. V was pared by 6 bases and J by 5 bases, with 5 bases of the junction left unmatched. Per germline, CDR1 MNHEY and CDR2 SMNVEV (reference sequence). The CDR3 DNA reads TGTGCCAGCAGCCCCAGGACAGGGGGAGATACGCAGTATTTT. Translation: CASSPRTGGDTQYF.

This chain links TRBV7-9 with TRBJ1-6, with 9 bases matching TRBD1. Germline CDR1 and CDR2: SEHNR and FQNEAQ (reference sequence). V dropped 2 bases and J dropped 10; count of bases not matched to a gene: 6. The length of the CDR3 is 15 residues. The CDR3 region is CASSLPRDRESPLHF. Written as DNA, the CDR3 is TGTGCCAGCAGCTTACCGAGGGACAGGGAGTCACCCCTCCACTTT. The complete variable domain, with remaining parts taken from reference TRBV7-9 and TRBJ1-6, reads DTGVSQNPRHKITKRGQNVTFRCDPISEHNRLYWYRQTLGQGPEFLTYFQNEAQLEKSRLLSDRFSAERPKGSFSTLEIQRTEQGDSAMYLCASSLPRDRESPLHFGNGTRLTVT.